A single sample gave rise to the 13 T cell receptor beta chains below, sequenced in a study of T cells of healthy individuals. TCRdb reprocessed the 5' RACE reads via MiXCR and lists one record per CDR3 protein. This sample has 60,000 to 75,000 distinct CDR3 sequences, with 15% to 20% found just once. The receptors come from a human donor in good health.

In its sample, this clonotype was seen many times. V and J are TRBV5-4 and TRBJ2-3; 12 bases line up with TRBD2. From germline, CDR1 is SGHNT and CDR2 YYREEE (reference sequence). CDR3 length: 17 amino acids. J was trimmed by 4 bases and V by 4 bases; bases with no gene match: 10. The CDR3 region is CASSPWTSGVSPDTQYF. The CDR3 DNA follows: TGTGCCAGCAGCCCATGGACTAGCGGGGTTAGTCCAGATACGCAGTATTTT.

The chain uses TRBV16 and TRBJ1-5; D remains ambiguous. V was cut by 5 bases and J by 0 bases, with 8 bases left in between. The CDR3 covers 14 residues. Germline V gene data show CDR1 as KGHSY and CDR2 as FQNENV. DNA for the CDR3: TGTGCCAGCAGCACGGAATATAGCAATCAGCCCCAGCATTTT. Translating it yields CASSTEYSNQPQHF.

This clonotype was seen repeatedly, ten times or more. This rearrangement joins TRBV20-1 to TRBJ2-7; TRBD2 might be the D (6 bases). Germline loops: CDR1 DFQATT, CDR2 SNEGSKA (reference sequence). The CDR3 totals 15 residues. V dropped 6 bases and J dropped 1 base, with 19 bases sitting between them. CDR3 region: CSAERAATLSYEQYF. As DNA, the CDR3 is TGCAGTGCGGAGCGGGCAGCTACTCTATCCTACGAGCAGTACTTC.

This clonotype occurred many times. The V gene is TRBV12-3 or TRBV12-4, the J gene TRBJ2-4; TRBD1 or TRBD2 may be the D gene (5 bases each). Trimming stripped 3 bases from V and 6 bases from J, with 12 bases between. The CDR3 is made up of 14 amino acids. The CDR3 nucleotides are TGTGCCAGCAGTTTGGGGGACCTAACAAACATTCAGTACTTC. Amino acid sequence: CASSLGDLTNIQYF.

The rearrangement uses TRBV5-1 and TRBJ2-7; unclear D gene. The V and J ends lost 5 bases and 1 base respectively, with 4 bases between them. This CDR3 is 11 amino acids long. Germline V gene sequence: CDR1 SGHRS, CDR2 YFSETQ. The CDR3 sequence: CASRESYEQYF. The CDR3 DNA reads as TGCGCCAGCAGGGAATCCTACGAGCAGTACTTC.

This clonotype was counted only a few times. This rearrangement joins TRBV12-3 or TRBV12-4 to TRBJ1-5; D perhaps matches TRBD1 (6 bases). The V end was cut by 6 bases, the J end by 2 bases, with 17 bases between. The CDR3 has 16 residues. The CDR3 nucleotides are TGTGCCAGCAGCCACGGTCCATCAGGGGGCAATCAGCCCCAGCATTTT. Its translation is CASSHGPSGGNQPQHF.

The chain combines TRBV29-1 with TRBJ1-6; 7 bases line up with TRBD1. This CDR3 has 13 amino acids. The junction had 8 bases not matched to a gene; V was cut back by 8 bases and J by 7 bases. Germline assignment: CDR1 SQVTM and CDR2 ANQGSEA. This CDR3 reads CSFRDSGNSPLHF. In nucleotides, the CDR3 is TGCAGCTTCCGGGACAGTGGCAATTCACCCCTCCACTTT.

The genes are TRBV5-6 and TRBJ2-1, with D tentatively TRBD2 (5 bases). V dropped 0 bases and J dropped 5 bases, with 6 bases sitting between them. CDR3 length equals 13 residues. CDR1 and CDR2 from the germline V gene are SGHDT and YYEEEE. CDR3 DNA: TGTGCCAGCAGCTTGGACGGGGACAATGAGCAGTTCTTC. Residues: CASSLDGDNEQFF. Combining the CDR3 with reference TRBV5-6 and TRBJ2-1 gives the whole variable domain DAGVTQSPTHLIKTRGQQVTLRCSPKSGHDTVSWYQQALGQGPQFIFQYYEEEERQRGNFPDRFSGHQFPNYSSELNVNALLLGDSALYLCASSLDGDNEQFFGPGTRLTVL.

V and J are TRBV5-1 and TRBJ2-2, with a weak D call TRBD1 (5 bases). Germline values: CDR1 SGHRS, CDR2 YFSETQ. This CDR3 comprises 16 residues. The V gene lost 4 bases and the J gene lost 8 bases, with 21 bases spanning the gap. CDR3: CASSQMLAGSRGELFF. For the CDR3, the DNA is TGCGCCAGCAGCCAAATGCTGGCAGGGTCACGGGGGGAGCTGTTTTTT.

The chain couples TRBV29-1 to TRBJ2-2; 8 bases match TRBD2. The CDR3 is 14 residues long. The V gene's germline CDR1 is SQVTM and CDR2 ANQGSEA. V was clipped by 6 bases and J by 2 bases; unmatched bases: 5. CDR3 sequence reads: CSVKTSANTGELFF. DNA of the CDR3: TGCAGCGTCAAGACTAGCGCAAACACCGGGGAGCTGTTTTTT.

The V and J genes are TRBV6-5 and TRBJ1-2, with D perhaps TRBD1 (6 bases). CDR3 length: 13 amino acids. Trimming cost V 6 bases and J 2 bases, with 10 bases left between them. The germline V gene has CDR1 MNHEY and CDR2 SVGAGI. CDR3 DNA sequence: TGTGCCAGCAGACTACAGGGAAACTATGGCTACACCTTC. It encodes CASRLQGNYGYTF.

The rearrangement uses TRBV20-1 and TRBJ2-1; perhaps TRBD1 as D (6 bases). Trimming removed 4 bases from V and 15 bases from J, with 19 bases in between. The CDR3 length is 12 residues. Germline lookup yields CDR1 DFQATT and CDR2 SNEGSKA (reference sequence). The CDR3, as DNA: TGCAGTGCTACCCCCGATTGGACAGCATCGTTCTTC. Its translation: CSATPDWTASFF.

The rearrangement links TRBV5-4 to TRBJ2-7; D possibly corresponds to TRBD2 (6 bases). CDR1 and CDR2 (germline): SGHNT, YYREEE (reference sequence). CDR3 size: 15 residues. Trimming left V 4 bases short and J 2 bases short, with 16 bases between. The CDR3 reads CASSRGGQEAYEQYF. For the CDR3, the DNA is TGTGCCAGCAGCAGAGGAGGGCAGGAAGCCTACGAGCAGTACTTC.